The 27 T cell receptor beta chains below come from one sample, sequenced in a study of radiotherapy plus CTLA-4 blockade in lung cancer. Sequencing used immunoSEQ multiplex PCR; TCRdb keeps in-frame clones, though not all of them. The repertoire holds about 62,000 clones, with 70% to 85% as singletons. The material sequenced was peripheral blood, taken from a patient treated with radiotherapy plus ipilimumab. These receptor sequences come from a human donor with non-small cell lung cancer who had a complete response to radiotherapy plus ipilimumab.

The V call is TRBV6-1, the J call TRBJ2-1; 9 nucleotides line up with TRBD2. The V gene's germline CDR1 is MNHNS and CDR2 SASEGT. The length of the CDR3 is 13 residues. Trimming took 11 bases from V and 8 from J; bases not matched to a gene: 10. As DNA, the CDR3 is TGTGCCGGAGGGACTAGCTTTGCCCATGAGCAGTTCTTC. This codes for CAGGTSFAHEQFF.

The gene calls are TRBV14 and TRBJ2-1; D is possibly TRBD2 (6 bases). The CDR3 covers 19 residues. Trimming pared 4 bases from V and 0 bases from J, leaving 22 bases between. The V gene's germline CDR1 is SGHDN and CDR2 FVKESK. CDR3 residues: CASSPGLPPSSYSYNEQFF. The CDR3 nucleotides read TGTGCCAGCAGCCCGGGACTTCCACCCTCTTCTTACTCCTACAATGAGCAGTTCTTC.

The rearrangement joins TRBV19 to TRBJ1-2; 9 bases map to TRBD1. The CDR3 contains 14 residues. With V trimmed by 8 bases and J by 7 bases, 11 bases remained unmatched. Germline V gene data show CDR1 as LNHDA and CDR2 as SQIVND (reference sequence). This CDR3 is CASAPQGAGVGYTF. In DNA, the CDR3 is TGTGCCAGTGCACCACAGGGGGCGGGGGTTGGCTACACCTTC.

CDR3 residues: CASTPAVALDTVGQPQHF. The CDR3 nucleotides read TGTGCCAGCACTCCGGCTGTAGCATTGGACACTGTCGGGCAGCCCCAGCATTTT. The chain carries TRBV6-4 and TRBJ1-5; D might be TRBD1 (5 bases). Germline V CDR1 and CDR2: MRHNA, SNTAGT. The V end lost 7 bases, the J end lost 7 bases, and 29 bases lay between the germline ends. CDR3 length: 18 residues.

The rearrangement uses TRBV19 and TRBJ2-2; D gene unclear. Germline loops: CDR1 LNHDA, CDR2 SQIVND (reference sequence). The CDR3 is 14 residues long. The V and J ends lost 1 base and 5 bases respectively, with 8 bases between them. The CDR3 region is CASSIVSGTGELFF. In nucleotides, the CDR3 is TGTGCCAGTAGTATAGTGAGTGGTACCGGGGAGCTGTTTTTT.

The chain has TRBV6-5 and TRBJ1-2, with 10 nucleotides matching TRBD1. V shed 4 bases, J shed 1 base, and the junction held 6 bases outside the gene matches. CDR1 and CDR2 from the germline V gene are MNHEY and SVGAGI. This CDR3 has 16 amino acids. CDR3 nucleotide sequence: TGTGCCAGCAGTTCATGGGGACAGGGGATTAACTATGGCTACACCTTC. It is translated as CASSSWGQGINYGYTF.

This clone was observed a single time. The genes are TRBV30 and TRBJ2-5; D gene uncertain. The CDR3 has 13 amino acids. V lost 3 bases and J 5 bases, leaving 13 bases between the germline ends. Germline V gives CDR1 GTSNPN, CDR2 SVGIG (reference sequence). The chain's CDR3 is CAWREPGLETQYF. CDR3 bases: TGTGCCTGGAGGGAGCCTGGGTTGGAGACCCAGTACTTC.

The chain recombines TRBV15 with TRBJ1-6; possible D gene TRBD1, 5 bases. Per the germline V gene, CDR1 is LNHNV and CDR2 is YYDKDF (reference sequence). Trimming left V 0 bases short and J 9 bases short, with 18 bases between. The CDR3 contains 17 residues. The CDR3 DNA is TGTGCCACCAGCAGAGATAGGTCGGGGGACGTCTTTTCACCCCTCCACTTT. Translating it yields CATSRDRSGDVFSPLHF.

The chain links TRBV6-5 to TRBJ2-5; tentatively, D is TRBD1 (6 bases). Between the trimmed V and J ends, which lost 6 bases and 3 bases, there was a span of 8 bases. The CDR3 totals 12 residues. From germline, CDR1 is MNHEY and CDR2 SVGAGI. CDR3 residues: CASRGQKETQYF. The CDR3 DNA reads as TGTGCCAGCAGAGGACAGAAAGAGACCCAGTACTTC.

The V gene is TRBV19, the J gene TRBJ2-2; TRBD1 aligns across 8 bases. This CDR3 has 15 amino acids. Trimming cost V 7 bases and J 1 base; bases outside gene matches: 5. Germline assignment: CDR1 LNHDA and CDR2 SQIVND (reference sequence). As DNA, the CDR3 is TGTGCCAGTATTAGGACAGGGAGGAACACCGGGGAGCTGTTTTTT. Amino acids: CASIRTGRNTGELFF.

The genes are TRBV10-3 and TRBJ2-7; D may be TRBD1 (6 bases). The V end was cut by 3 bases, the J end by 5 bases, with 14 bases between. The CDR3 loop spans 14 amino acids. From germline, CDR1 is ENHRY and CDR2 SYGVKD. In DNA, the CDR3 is TGTGCCATCAGTGAAACTCGAGGGGGAAACGAGCAGTACTTC. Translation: CAISETRGGNEQYF.

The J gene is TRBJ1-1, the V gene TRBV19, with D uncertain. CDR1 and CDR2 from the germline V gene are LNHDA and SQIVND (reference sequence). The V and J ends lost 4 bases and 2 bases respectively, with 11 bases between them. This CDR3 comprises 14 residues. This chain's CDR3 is CASSRYEENTEAFF. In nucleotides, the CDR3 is TGTGCCAGTAGTAGGTACGAAGAAAACACTGAAGCTTTCTTT.

The CDR3 protein is CAISDFIGEQYV. CDR3 DNA sequence: TGTGCCATTTCGGACTTTATCGGCGAGCAGTACGTC. The chain carries TRBV6-1 and TRBJ2-7, with D possibly being TRBD2 (5 bases). The germline CDR1 and CDR2 sequences are MNHNS and SASEGT. Trimming removed 10 bases at V and 6 bases at J, with 16 bases between. The length of the CDR3 is 12 residues.

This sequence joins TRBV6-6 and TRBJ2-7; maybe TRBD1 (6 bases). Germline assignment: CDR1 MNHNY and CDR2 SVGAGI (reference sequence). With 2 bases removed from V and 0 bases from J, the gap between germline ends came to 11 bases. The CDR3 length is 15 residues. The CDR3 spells CASSYLGGPSYEQYF. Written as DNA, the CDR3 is TGTGCCAGCAGTTACCTAGGGGGTCCCTCCTACGAGCAGTACTTC.

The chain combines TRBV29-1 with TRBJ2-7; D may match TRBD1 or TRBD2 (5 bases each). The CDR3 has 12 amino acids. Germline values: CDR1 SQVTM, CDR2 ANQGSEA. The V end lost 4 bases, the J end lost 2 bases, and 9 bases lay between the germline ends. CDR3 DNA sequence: TGCAGCGTTGCCGGGACGGCCTACGAGCAGTACTTC. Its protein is CSVAGTAYEQYF.

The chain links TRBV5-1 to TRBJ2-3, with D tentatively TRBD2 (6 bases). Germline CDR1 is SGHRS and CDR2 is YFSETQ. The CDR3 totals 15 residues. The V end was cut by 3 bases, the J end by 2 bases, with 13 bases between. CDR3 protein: CASSSRQRATDTQYF. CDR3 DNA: TGCGCCAGCAGCTCCCGGCAGCGGGCCACAGATACGCAGTATTTT.

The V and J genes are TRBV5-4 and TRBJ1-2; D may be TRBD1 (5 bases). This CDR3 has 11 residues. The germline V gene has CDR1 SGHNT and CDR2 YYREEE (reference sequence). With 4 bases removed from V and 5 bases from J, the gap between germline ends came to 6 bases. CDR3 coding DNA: TGTGCCAGCAGCCCAGGGTATGGCTACACCTTC. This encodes CASSPGYGYTF.

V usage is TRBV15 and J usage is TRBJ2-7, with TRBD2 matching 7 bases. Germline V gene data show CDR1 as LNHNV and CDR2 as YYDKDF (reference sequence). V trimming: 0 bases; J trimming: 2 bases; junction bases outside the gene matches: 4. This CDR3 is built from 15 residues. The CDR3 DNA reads TGTGCCACCAGCAGAGAAGGTGGGGGGGCCTACGAGCAGTACTTC. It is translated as CATSREGGGAYEQYF.

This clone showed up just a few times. The CDR3 DNA reads TGTGCCAGCAGGGACGGACTAGCGGGAGGTTCGTTCTTC. This encodes CASRDGLAGGSFF. V gene TRBV28 combines with J gene TRBJ2-1; 14 nucleotides line up with TRBD2. The germline V gene encodes CDR1 MDHEN and CDR2 SYDVKM. Trimming cost V 6 bases and J 15 bases; bases outside gene matches: 7. The CDR3 has 13 residues. Full variable domain (rest looked up from reference TRBV28 and TRBJ2-1): DVKVTQSSRYLVKRTGEKVFLECVQDMDHENMFWYRQDPGLGLRLIYFSYDVKMKEKGDIPEGYSVSREKKERFSLILESASTNQTSMYLCASRDGLAGGSFFGPGTRLTVL.

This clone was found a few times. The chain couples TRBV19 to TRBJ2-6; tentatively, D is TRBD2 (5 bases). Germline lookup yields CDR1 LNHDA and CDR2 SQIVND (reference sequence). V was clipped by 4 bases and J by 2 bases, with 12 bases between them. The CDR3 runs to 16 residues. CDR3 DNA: TGTGCCAGTAGTACGTCCTCGAGGGCTGGGGCCAACGTCCTGACTTTC. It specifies CASSTSSRAGANVLTF.

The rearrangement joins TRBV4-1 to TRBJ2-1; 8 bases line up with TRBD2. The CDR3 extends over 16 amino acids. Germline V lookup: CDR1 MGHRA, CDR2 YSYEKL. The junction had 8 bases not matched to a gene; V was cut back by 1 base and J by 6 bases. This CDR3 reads CASSQVSGGAGNEQFF. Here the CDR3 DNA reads TGCGCCAGCAGCCAAGTTTCCGGGGGGGCCGGCAATGAGCAGTTCTTC.

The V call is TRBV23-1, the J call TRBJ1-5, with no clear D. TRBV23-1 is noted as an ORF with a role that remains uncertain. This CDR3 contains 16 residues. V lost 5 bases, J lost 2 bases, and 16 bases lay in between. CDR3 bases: TGCGCCAGCAGTGGGGAAAGCAGTCCGTGCAATCAGCCCCAGCATTTT. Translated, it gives CASSGESSPCNQPQHF.

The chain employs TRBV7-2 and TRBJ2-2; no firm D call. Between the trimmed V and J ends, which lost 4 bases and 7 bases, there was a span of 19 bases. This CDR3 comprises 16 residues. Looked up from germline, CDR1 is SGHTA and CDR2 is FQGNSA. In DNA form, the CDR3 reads TGTGCCAGCAGCTCCGTCGGTACAGTCTCCAACGGGGAGCTGTTTTTT. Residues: CASSSVGTVSNGELFF.

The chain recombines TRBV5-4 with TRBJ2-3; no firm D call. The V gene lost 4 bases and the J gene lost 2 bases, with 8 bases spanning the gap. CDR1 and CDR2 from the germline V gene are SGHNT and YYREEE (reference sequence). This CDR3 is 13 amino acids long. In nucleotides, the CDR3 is TGTGCCAGCAGCCCCCAAACCACAGATACGCAGTATTTT. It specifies CASSPQTTDTQYF.

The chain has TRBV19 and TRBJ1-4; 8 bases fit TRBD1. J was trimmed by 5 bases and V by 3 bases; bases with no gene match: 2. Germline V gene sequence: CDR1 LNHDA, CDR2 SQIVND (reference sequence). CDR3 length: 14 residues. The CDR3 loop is CASSMRQGNEKLFF. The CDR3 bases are TGTGCCAGTAGTATGCGACAGGGGAATGAAAAACTGTTTTTT.

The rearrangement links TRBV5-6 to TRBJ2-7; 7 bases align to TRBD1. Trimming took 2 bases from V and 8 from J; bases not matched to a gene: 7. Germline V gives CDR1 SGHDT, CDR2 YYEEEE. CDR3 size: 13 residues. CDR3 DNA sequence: TGTGCCAGCAGCTTATGGGACAGTAACAAGCAGTACTTC. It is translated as CASSLWDSNKQYF.

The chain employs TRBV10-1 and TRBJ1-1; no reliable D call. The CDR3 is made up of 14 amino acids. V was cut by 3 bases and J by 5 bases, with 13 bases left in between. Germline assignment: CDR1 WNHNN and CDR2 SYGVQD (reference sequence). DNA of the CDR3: TGCGCCAGCAGTGAAAATTCTCTGGGAACTGAAGCTTTCTTT. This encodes CASSENSLGTEAFF.